This TCR beta chain was retrieved from a study of beta chain features in type 1 diabetes. TCRB transcripts that were expressed got sequenced, as all of the isolated RNA had been reverse transcribed. Here immunoSEQ multiplex PCR was the method, and the copy in TCRdb shows in-frame clones only, minus some. This table has 310,000 or so clones, more than 9.5% appearing once. In its sample, this clone was seen a few times. Germline values: CDR1 SEHNR, CDR2 FQNEAQ (reference sequence). This CDR3 has 16 amino acids. After removal of 5 bases from V and 6 bases from J, the junction contained 15 bases not matched to a gene.

The TCR was taken from a woman aged 25 to 45 in good health. This chain uses TRBV7-9 with TRBJ2-7; 8 bases line up with TRBD2. Sequencing used naive CD4+ T cells from blood. CDR3 coding DNA: TGTGCCAGCAGCCCGCTCAGGAGCGGGAGACCTGGCGAGCAGTACTTC. Translation: CASSPLRSGRPGEQYF. Together with reference TRBV7-9 and TRBJ2-7, the CDR3 gives the full variable domain: DTGVSQNPRHKITKRGQNVTFRCDPISEHNRLYWYRQTLGQGPEFLTYFQNEAQLEKSRLLSDRFSAERPKGSFSTLEIQRTEQGDSAMYLCASSPLRSGRPGEQYFGPGTRLTVT.